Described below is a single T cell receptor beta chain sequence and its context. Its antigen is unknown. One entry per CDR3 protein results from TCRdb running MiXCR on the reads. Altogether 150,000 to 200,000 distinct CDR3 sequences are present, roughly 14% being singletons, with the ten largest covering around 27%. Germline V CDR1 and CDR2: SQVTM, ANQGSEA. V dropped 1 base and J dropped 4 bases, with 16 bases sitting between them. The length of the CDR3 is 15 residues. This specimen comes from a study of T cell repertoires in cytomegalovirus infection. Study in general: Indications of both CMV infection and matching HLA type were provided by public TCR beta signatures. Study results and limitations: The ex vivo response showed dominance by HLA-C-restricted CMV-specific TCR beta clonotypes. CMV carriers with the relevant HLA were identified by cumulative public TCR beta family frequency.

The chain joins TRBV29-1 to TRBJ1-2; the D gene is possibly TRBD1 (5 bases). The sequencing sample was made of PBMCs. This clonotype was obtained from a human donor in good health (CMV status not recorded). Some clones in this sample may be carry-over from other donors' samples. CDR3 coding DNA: TGCAGCGTTGAAGGTCGGGACGGGGGAAGCTATGGCTACACCTTC. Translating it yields CSVEGRDGGSYGYTF.